The 10 T cell receptor beta chains listed next were all sequenced from one sample in a study of blood T cell repertoires in COVID-19. TCRdb's table, derived via immunoSEQ multiplex PCR, lists solely in-frame clones and lacks some. Among over 200,000 clones, 84% were seen once, and the ten largest hold around 6.5%. The sample comprised PBMCs or T cells enriched from blood (not recorded which). These receptors were taken from a woman in her thirties or forties who had recovered from COVID-19.

This clone was counted only a few times. V gene TRBV25-1 combines with J gene TRBJ2-6, with D possibly TRBD2 on 5 matching bases. Looked up from germline, CDR1 is MGHDK and CDR2 is SYGVNS. CDR3 length: 16 residues. V dropped 1 base and J dropped 4 bases, with 11 bases sitting between them. CDR3 amino acids: CASSESGMRGANVLTF. For the CDR3, the DNA is TGTGCCAGCAGTGAATCGGGGATGAGAGGGGCCAACGTCCTGACTTTC.

This chain joins TRBV28 and TRBJ1-2; 7 positions match TRBD1. Germline V gives CDR1 MDHEN, CDR2 SYDVKM. The CDR3 is 13 residues long. V lost 6 bases and J lost 5; bases outside the gene matches: 6. CDR3 residues: CASSTGTAYGYTF. Written as DNA, the CDR3 is TGTGCCAGCAGCACCGGGACAGCATATGGCTACACCTTC.

J is TRBJ2-2 and V is TRBV15; 14 bases line up with TRBD2. This CDR3 has 16 residues. The V segment lost 2 bases and the J segment 6 bases; nucleotides outside the gene matches: 2. Per germline, CDR1 LNHNV and CDR2 YYDKDF (reference sequence). The CDR3 region is CATSRQTSGRAGELFF. Written as DNA, the CDR3 is TGTGCCACCAGCAGACAGACTAGCGGGAGGGCCGGGGAGCTGTTTTTT.

The CDR3 DNA sequence: TGTGCCAGTAGGAGCCCAGACACACCTAGCACAGATACGCAGTATTTT. This gives the protein CASRSPDTPSTDTQYF. The rearrangement uses TRBV19 and TRBJ2-3, with D hard to call. Trimming pared 6 bases from V and 0 bases from J, leaving 16 bases between. Germline CDR1 and CDR2: LNHDA and SQIVND (reference sequence). The CDR3 has 16 residues.

Only a few counts were recorded for this clone. The V call is TRBV3-1 (or the pseudogene TRBV3-2), the J call TRBJ2-2; D perhaps matches TRBD2 (5 bases). The CDR3 is 14 residues long. The V gene's germline CDR1 is LGHDT and CDR2 YNNKEL (reference sequence). Trimming removed 3 bases from V and 7 bases from J, with 12 bases in between. CDR3 DNA: TGTGCCAGCAGCCAGTCGGAGGTAAACGGGGAGCTGTTTTTT. Its protein is CASSQSEVNGELFF.

The V and J genes are TRBV9 and TRBJ2-2; D is ambiguous. V dropped 0 bases and J dropped 4 bases, with 10 bases sitting between them. The CDR3 is 15 amino acids. The germline V gene encodes CDR1 SGDLS and CDR2 YYNGEE. The CDR3 DNA sequence: TGTGCCAGCAGCGTAGATCCCCGAGGCACCGGGGAGCTGTTTTTT. It translates to CASSVDPRGTGELFF.

The table lists this clone with a few counts. The J gene is TRBJ2-3, the V gene TRBV11-3; 8 nucleotides agree with TRBD2. J gave up 0 bases and V 0 bases, and 8 bases lay outside the gene matches. From germline, CDR1 is SGHNT and CDR2 YENEEA. This CDR3 is built from 18 residues. CDR3 sequence (DNA): TGTGCCAGCAGCTTAGATTTTAGCGGGGACCGGAGCACAGATACGCAGTATTTT. Protein product: CASSLDFSGDRSTDTQYF.

The J gene is TRBJ2-1, the V gene TRBV18, with a tentative D call TRBD2 (6 bases). This CDR3 comprises 15 residues. Trimming shortened V by 3 bases and J by 6 bases, and 15 bases separated the two germline ends. Germline assignment: CDR1 KGHSH and CDR2 LQKENI. This CDR3 reads CASSPGLILANEQFF. CDR3 coding DNA: TGTGCCAGCTCACCGGGACTCATACTTGCCAATGAGCAGTTCTTC.

This chain links TRBV7-9 with TRBJ2-3, with 9 bases that match TRBD2. J lost 10 bases, V lost 5 bases, and 16 bases had no gene match. Germline values: CDR1 SEHNR, CDR2 FQNEAQ (reference sequence). This CDR3 is 16 amino acids long. The CDR3 DNA is TGTGCCAGCAGCCCTCCGGGACTAGCCCGTCTCCCTGCGCAGTATTTT. Its protein is CASSPPGLARLPAQYF.

The rearrangement links TRBV4-3 to TRBJ1-1; the match to TRBD1 covers 8 bases. V dropped 1 base and J dropped 0; count of bases not matched to a gene: 10. Germline assignment: CDR1 LGHNA and CDR2 YSLEER. The CDR3 extends over 18 amino acids. DNA of the CDR3: TGCGCCAGCAGCCAAGCAACGGACAGGGATGGGGTGAACACTGAAGCTTTCTTT. Translation gives CASSQATDRDGVNTEAFF.